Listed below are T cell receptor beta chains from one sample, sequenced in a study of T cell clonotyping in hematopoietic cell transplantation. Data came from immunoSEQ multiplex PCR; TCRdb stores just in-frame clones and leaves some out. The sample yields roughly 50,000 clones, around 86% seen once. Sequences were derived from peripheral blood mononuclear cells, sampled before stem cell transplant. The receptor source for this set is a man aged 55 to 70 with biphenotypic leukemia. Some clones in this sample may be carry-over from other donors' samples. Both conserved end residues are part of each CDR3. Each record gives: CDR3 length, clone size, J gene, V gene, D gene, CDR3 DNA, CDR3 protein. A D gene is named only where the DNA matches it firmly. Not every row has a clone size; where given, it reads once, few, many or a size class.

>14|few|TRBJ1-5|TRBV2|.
TGTGCCAGCAGTGCGCAGGGAGTCGATCAGCCCCAGCATTTT
CASSAQGVDQPQHF
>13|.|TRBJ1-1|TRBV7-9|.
TGTGCCAGCAGCTTAGGGACTTCAGGGGAGGCTTTCTTT
CASSLGTSGEAFF
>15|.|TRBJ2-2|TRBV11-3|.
TGTGCCAGCAGCTTAGTTGGACGAGGCTCCGGGGAGCTGTTTTTT
CASSLVGRGSGELFF
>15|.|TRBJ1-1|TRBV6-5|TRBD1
TGTGCCAGCAGTCCCTTCCTGACAGGGGACACTGAAGCTTTCTTT
CASSPFLTGDTEAFF
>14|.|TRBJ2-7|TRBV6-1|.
TGTGCCAGCAGTGCCCGGGACGGACACTACGAGCAGTACTTC
CASSARDGHYEQYF
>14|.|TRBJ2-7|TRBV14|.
TGTGCCAGCAGCAAGGACGGACTATCCTACGAGCAGTACTTC
CASSKDGLSYEQYF
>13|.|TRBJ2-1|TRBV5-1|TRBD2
TGCGCCAGCAGTTTGGGACTAGCCCATGAGCAGTTCTTC
CASSLGLAHEQFF
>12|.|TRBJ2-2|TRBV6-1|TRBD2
TGTGCCGCGGGGGTGAACACCGGGGAGCTGTTTTTT
CAAGVNTGELFF
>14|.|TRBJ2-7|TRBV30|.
TGTGCCTGGGATCTCGAAGGAAGGGGGGGCGAGCAGTACTTC
CAWDLEGRGGEQYF
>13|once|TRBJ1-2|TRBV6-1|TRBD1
TGTGCCAGCAGACCAACAGGGGCGAGTGGCTACACCTTC
CASRPTGASGYTF
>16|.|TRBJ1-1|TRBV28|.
TGTGCCAGCAAGCCATTTGCCGCCCTACAGGGCGCTGAAGCTTTCTTT
CASKPFAALQGAEAFF
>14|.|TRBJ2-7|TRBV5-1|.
TGCGCCAGCAGCGGAAGACTCCAGGACTACGAGCAGTACTTC
CASSGRLQDYEQYF
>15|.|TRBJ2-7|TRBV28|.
TGTGCCAGCAGTTTATTCCCACGCCAGGATTACGAGCAGTACTTC
CASSLFPRQDYEQYF
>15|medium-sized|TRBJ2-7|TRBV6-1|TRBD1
TGTGCCAGCAGTGAAGAGCGGGACAGGGGTTACGAGCAGTACTTC
CASSEERDRGYEQYF
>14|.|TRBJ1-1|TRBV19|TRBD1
TGTGCCAGTAGTGGACAGGGGTTGAGCACTGAAGCTTTCTTT
CASSGQGLSTEAFF
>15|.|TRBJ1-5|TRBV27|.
TGTGCCAGCAGTTTTCTGGGGAGTGACAATCAGCCCCAGCATTTT
CASSFLGSDNQPQHF
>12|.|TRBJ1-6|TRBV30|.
TGTGCCTGGAGTGCCCAGGGTTTGGCCCTCCACTTT
CAWSAQGLALHF
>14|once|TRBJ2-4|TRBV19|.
TGTGCCAGTAGACCCACGCTAGCCAAAAACATTCAGTACTTC
CASRPTLAKNIQYF
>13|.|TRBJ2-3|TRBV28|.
TGTGCCAGCAGTTCAGGGAGCACAGATACGCAGTATTTT
CASSSGSTDTQYF
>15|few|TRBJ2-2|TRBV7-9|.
TGTGCCAGCAGTACAGGGGACTGGAACACCGGGGAGCTGTTTTTT
CASSTGDWNTGELFF
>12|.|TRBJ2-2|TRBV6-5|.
TGTGCCAGCAGTTTGAACACCGGGGAGCTGTTTTTT
CASSLNTGELFF
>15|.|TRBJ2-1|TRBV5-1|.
TGCGCCAGCAGCTTGGCGCCGGGTCTCTACAATGAGCAGTTCTTC
CASSLAPGLYNEQFF
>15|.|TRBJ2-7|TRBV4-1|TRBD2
TGCGCCAGCAGCCAAGGACTAGCGGGGGCCTACGAGCAGTACTTC
CASSQGLAGAYEQYF
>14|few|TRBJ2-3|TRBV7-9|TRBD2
TGTGCCAGCAGCCCGAGGACTAGCGTAGATACGCAGTATTTT
CASSPRTSVDTQYF
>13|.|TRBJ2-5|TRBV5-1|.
TGCGCCAGCAGCTTGGACTTGCAAGAGACCCAGTACTTC
CASSLDLQETQYF
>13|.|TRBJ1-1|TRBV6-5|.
TGTGCCAGCAGAAACTCAGGGGTGACTGAAGCTTTCTTT
CASRNSGVTEAFF
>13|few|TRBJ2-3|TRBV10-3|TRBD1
TGTGCCATCAGGGACAGGGTCACAGATACGCAGTATTTT
CAIRDRVTDTQYF
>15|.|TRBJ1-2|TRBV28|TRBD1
TGTGCCAGCAGTGGGGGGACAGGGGACGTCTATGGCTACACCTTC
CASSGGTGDVYGYTF
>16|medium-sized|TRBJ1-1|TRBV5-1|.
TGCGCCAGCAGCCCCTGGGGTGGCAGGGCGAACACTGAAGCTTTCTTT
CASSPWGGRANTEAFF
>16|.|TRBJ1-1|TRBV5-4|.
TGTGCCAGCAGGGTGGAGTCTGGGCGCGTGAACACTGAAGCTTTCTTT
CASRVESGRVNTEAFF
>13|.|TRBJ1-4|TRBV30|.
TGTGCCTGGAAGGCAGCAACTAATGAAAAACTGTTTTTT
CAWKAATNEKLFF
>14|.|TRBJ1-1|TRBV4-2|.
TGTGCCAGCAGCCAAGATCAGGAAAGCCCTGAAGCTTTCTTT
CASSQDQESPEAFF
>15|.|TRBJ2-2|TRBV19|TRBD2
TGTGCCAGTACTCCTCCGGGACTAGCGGTAGGGGAGCTGTTTTTT
CASTPPGLAVGELFF
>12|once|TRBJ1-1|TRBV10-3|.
TGTGCCATCAGTGACTCGAACACTGAAGCTTTCTTT
CAISDSNTEAFF
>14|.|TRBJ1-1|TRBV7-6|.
TGTGCCAGCAGCTTTTCCGCCATGAACACTGAAGCTTTCTTT
CASSFSAMNTEAFF
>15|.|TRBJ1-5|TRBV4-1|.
TGCGCCAGCAGCCAAGGGGCGGTAAGGGGGCAGCCCCAGCATTTT
CASSQGAVRGQPQHF
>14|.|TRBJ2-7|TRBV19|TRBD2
TGTGCCAGTAGTGTTAATAGCGGGAGTGGTGAGCAGTACTTC
CASSVNSGSGEQYF
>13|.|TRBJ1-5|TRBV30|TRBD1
TGTGCCTGTAATGACAGGGCAGATCAGCCCCAGCATTTT
CACNDRADQPQHF
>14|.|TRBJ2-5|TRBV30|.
TGTGCCTGGAGTGTATCAGGGACCCAAGAGACCCAGTACTTC
CAWSVSGTQETQYF
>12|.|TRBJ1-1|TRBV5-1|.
TGCGCCAGCAGCTTTGGGGTTTTAGGGGCTTTCTTT
CASSFGVLGAFF
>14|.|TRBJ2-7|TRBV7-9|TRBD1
TGTGCCAGCAGCTTAGCCCCAGGGGGCAATGGGCAGTACTTC
CASSLAPGGNGQYF
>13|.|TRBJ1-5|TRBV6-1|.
TGTGCCAGCAGTCGAGAAGGCAATCAGCCCCAGCATTTT
CASSREGNQPQHF
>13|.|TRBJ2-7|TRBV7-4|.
TGTGCCAGCAGCTTACATACTTGCTACGAGCAGTACTTC
CASSLHTCYEQYF
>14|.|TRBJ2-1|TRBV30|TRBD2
TGTGCCTGGAGGAGCGGGGGCCCCGGCAATGAGCAGTTCTTC
CAWRSGGPGNEQFF
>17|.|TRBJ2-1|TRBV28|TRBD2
TGTGCCAGCTTTGTTCGGGGGGGGAGGGCCCCCTACAATGAGCAGTTCTTC
CASFVRGGRAPYNEQFF
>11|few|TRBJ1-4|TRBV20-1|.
TGCAGTGCTCCACAGGGTGAAAAACTGTTTTTT
CSAPQGEKLFF
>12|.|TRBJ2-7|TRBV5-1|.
TGCGCCAGCAGCCCGGACAGTTACGAGCAGTACTTC
CASSPDSYEQYF